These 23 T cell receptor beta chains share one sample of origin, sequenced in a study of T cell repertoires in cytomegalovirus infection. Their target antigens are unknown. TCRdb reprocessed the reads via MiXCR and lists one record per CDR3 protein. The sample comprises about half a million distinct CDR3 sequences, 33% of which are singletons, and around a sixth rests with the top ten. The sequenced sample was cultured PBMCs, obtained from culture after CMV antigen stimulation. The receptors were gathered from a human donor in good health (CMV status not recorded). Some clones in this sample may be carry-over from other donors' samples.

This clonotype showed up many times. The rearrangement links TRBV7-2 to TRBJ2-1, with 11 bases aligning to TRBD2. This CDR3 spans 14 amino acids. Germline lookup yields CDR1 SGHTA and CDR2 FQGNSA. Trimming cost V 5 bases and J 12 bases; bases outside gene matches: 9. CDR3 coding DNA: TGTGCCAGCAGCCCATGGACTAGCGGGCCAGGGCAGTTCTTC. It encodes CASSPWTSGPGQFF.

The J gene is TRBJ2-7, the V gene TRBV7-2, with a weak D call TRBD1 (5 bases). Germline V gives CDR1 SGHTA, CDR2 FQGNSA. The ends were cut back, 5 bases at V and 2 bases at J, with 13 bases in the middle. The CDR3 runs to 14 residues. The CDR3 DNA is TGTGCCAGCAGCCTTTCCAGGGTACCCTACGAGCAGTACTTC. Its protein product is CASSLSRVPYEQYF.

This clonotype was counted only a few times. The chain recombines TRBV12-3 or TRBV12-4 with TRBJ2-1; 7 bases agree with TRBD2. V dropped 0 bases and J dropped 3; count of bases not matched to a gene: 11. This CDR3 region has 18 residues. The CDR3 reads CASSLALALAARYNEQFF. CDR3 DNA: TGTGCCAGCAGTTTAGCGCTAGCCCTAGCGGCTCGCTACAATGAGCAGTTCTTC.

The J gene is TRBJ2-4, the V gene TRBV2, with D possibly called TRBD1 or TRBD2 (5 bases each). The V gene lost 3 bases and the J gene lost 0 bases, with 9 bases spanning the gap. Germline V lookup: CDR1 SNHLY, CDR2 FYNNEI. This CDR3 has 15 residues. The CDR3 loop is CASSDRAGAKNIQYF. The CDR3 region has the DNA TGTGCCAGCAGTGACAGGGCGGGAGCCAAAAACATTCAGTACTTC. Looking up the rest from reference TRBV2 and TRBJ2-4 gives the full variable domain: EPEVTQTPSHQVTQMGQEVILRCVPISNHLYFYWYRQILGQKVEFLVSFYNNEISEKSEIFDDQFSVERPDGSNFTLKIRSTKLEDSAMYFCASSDRAGAKNIQYFGAGTRLSVL.

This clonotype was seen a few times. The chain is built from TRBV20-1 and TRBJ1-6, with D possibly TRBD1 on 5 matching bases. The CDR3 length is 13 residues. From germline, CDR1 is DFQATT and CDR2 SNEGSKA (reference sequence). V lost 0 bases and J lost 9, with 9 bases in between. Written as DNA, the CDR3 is TGCAGTGCTAGAGAGGGTAGGGGTTCACCCCTCCACTTT. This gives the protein CSAREGRGSPLHF.

CDR3 amino acids: CASTRTGGDEKLFF. The DNA of the CDR3 is TGTGCCAGCACCCGGACAGGGGGAGATGAAAAACTGTTTTTT. The chain employs TRBV12-3 or TRBV12-4 and TRBJ1-4, with 10 bases that match TRBD1. After removal of 7 bases from V and 6 bases from J, the junction contained 5 bases not matched to a gene. The CDR3 contains 14 residues.

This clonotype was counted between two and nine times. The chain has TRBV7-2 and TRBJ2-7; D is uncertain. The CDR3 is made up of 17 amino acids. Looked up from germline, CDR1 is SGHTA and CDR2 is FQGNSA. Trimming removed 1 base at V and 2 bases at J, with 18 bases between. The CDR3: CASSLEGSLVYPYEQYF. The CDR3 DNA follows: TGTGCCAGCAGCTTAGAAGGTTCCCTAGTTTACCCCTACGAGCAGTACTTC.

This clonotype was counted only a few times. CDR3 DNA sequence: TGTGCCAGCAGTTACTCGGGCGCCGGCTACGAGCAGTACTTC. Its translation: CASSYSGAGYEQYF. The chain recombines TRBV6-5 with TRBJ2-7; no reliable D call. V lost 0 bases and J 3 bases, leaving 9 bases between the germline ends. Germline V CDR1 and CDR2: MNHEY, SVGAGI. CDR3 length: 14 residues.

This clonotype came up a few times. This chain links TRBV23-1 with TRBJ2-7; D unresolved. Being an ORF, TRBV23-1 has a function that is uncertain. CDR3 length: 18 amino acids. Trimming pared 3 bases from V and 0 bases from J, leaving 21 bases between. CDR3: CASSHIIGCRRTSYEQYV. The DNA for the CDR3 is TGCGCCAGCAGTCACATCATAGGTTGCCGCAGGACCTCCTACGAGCAGTACGTC.

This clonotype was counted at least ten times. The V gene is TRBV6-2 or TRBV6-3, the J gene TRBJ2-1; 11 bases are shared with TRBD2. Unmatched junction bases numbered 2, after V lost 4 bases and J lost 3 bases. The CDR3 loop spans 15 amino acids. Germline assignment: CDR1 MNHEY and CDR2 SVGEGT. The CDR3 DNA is TGTGCCAGCAGTTCTAGCGGGAGGAACTACAATGAGCAGTTCTTC. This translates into CASSSSGRNYNEQFF.

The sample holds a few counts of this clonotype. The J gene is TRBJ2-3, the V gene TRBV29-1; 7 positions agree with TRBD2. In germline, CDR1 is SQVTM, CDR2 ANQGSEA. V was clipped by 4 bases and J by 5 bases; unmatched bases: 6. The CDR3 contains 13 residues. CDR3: CSVVGGRGDTQYF. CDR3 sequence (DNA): TGCAGCGTTGTTGGCGGGAGAGGAGATACGCAGTATTTT.

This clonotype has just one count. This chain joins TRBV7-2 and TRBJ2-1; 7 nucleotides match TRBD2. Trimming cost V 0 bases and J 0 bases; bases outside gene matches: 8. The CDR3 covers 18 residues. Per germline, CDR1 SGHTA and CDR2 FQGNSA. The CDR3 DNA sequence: TGTGCCAGCAGCTTAGCGCGGTTGGCGGGAGCCTCCTACAATGAGCAGTTCTTC. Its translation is CASSLARLAGASYNEQFF.

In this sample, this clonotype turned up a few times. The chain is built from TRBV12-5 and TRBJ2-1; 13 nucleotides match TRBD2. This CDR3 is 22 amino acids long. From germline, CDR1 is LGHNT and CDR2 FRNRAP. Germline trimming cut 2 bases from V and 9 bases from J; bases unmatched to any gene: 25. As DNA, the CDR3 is TGTGCTAGTGGTTTGCGTAAGGGGACAGGGACTAGCGGGATATACAGGGAGGGTGAGCAGTTCTTC. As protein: CASGLRKGTGTSGIYREGEQFF.

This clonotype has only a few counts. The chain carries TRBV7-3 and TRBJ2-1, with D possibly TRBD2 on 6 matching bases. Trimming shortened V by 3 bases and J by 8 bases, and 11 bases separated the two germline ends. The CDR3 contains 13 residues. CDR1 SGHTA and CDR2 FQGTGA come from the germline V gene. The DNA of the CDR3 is TGTGCCAGCAGCTTCGGAGGGGCGGATGAGCAGTTCTTC. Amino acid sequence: CASSFGGADEQFF.

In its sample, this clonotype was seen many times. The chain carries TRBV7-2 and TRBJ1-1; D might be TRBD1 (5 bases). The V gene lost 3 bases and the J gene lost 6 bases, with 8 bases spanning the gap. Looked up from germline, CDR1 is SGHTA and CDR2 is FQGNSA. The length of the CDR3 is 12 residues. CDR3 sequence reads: CASSFPGAEAFF. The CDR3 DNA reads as TGTGCCAGCAGCTTCCCGGGGGCTGAAGCTTTCTTT.

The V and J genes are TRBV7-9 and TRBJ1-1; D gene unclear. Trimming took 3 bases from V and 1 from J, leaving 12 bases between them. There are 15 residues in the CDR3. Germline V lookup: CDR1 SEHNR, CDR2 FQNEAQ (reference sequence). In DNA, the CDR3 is TGTGCCAGCAGCTTTGCTGTCAGCAAGAACACTGAAGCTTTCTTT. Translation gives CASSFAVSKNTEAFF. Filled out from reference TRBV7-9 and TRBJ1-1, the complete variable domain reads DTGVSQNPRHKITKRGQNVTFRCDPISEHNRLYWYRQTLGQGPEFLTYFQNEAQLEKSRLLSDRFSAERPKGSFSTLEIQRTEQGDSAMYLCASSFAVSKNTEAFFGQGTRLTVV.

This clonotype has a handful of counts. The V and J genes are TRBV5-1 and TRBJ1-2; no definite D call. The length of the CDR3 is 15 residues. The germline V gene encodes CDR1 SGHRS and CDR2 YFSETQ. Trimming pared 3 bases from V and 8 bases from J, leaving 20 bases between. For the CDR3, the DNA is TGCGCCAGCAGCTCGAACTCTCCCCAGGCAGGCGGCTACACCTTC. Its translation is CASSSNSPQAGGYTF.

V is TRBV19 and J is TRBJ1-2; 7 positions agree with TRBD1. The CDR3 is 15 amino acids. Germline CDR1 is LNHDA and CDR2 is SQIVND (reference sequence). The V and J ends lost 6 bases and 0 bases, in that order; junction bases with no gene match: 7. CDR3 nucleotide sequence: TGTGCCAGTAGGTCCTCGACAGGGTCTAACTATGGCTACACCTTC. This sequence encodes CASRSSTGSNYGYTF. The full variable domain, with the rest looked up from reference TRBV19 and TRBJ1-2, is DGGITQSPKYLFRKEGQNVTLSCEQNLNHDAMYWYRQDPGQGLRLIYYSQIVNDFQKGDIAEGYSVSREKKESFPLTVTSAQKNPTAFYLCASRSSTGSNYGYTFGSGTRLTVV.

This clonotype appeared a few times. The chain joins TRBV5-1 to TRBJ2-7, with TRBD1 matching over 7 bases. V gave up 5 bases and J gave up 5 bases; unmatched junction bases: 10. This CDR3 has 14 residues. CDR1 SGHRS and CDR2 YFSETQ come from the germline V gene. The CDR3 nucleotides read TGCGCCAGCAGGAACAGGGGACGGGGCGACGAGCAGTACTTC. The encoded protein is CASRNRGRGDEQYF.

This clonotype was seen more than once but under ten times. CDR3 nucleotides: TGTGCCAGCAGTGATGACAGGGGAGGCTCCCCCGCTAACTATGGCTACACCTTC. It specifies CASSDDRGGSPANYGYTF. This chain links TRBV6-1 with TRBJ1-2; 8 bases align to TRBD1. The germline V gene encodes CDR1 MNHNS and CDR2 SASEGT. The CDR3 runs to 18 residues. The V gene end was trimmed by 3 bases and the J gene end by 0 bases; junction bases not matched to a gene: 12.

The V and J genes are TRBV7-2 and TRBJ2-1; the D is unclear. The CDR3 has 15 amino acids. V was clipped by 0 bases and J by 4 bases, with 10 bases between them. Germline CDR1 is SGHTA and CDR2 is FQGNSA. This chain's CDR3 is CASSLAPGFYNEQFF. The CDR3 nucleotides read TGTGCCAGCAGCTTAGCGCCGGGCTTTTACAATGAGCAGTTCTTC.

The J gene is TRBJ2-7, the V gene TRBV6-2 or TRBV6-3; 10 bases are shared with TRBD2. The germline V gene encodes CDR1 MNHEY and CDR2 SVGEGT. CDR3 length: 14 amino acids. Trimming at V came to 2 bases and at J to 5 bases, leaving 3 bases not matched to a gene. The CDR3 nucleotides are TGTGCCAGCAGTTACGGGCTAGCGGGAGACGAGCAGTACGTC. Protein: CASSYGLAGDEQYV.

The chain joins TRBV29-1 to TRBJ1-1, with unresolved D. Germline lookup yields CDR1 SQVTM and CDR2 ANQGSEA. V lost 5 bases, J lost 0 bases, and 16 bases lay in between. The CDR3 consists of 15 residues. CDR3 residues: CSVHSGGNLNTEAFF. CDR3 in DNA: TGCAGCGTTCATTCGGGAGGGAACCTGAACACTGAAGCTTTCTTT.